This is a list of T cell receptor beta chains from one sample in a study of T-cell memory formation after mild COVID-19. TCRdb analysed the 5' RACE reads with MiXCR anew, one entry per CDR3 protein. The sample lists 500,000 to 650,000 distinct CDR3 sequences; about 22% were seen once. The sample comprised PBMCs or a T cell subset sorted from them (not recorded which). These receptor sequences come from an adult woman who had mild COVID-19 (a few samples of this study predate the infection). Cell type and time point are not known. The CDR3 runs from the conserved cysteine through the conserved F or W. The D gene is left open where the match is weak. For some rows the clone size is stated as once, few or many, or as a class when expanded; others skip it.

v_gene	j_gene	abundance	d_gene	CDR3nt	CDR3aa
TRBV5-4	TRBJ1-2	many	.	TGTGCCAGCAGCTTGGTGGGCGGAGCCTATGGCTACACCTTC	CASSLVGGAYGYTF
TRBV9	TRBJ1-3	few	.	TGTGCCAGCAGCACTGCAGGAGCTGGAAACACCATATATTTT	CASSTAGAGNTIYF
TRBV9	TRBJ2-1	few	.	TGTGCCAGCAGCGTAGTGGAGTTTAGTGAGCAGTTCTTC	CASSVVEFSEQFF
TRBV3-1	TRBJ1-5	few	.	TGTGCCAGCAGCCAACAGTCTGGAGAGCCCCAGCATTTT	CASSQQSGEPQHF
TRBV24-1	TRBJ1-1	.	.	TGTGCCACCAGTGACCCGGGGGAGAGGGCCAGGAACACTGAAGCTTTCTTT	CATSDPGERARNTEAFF
TRBV6-5	TRBJ1-1	few	.	TGTGCCAGCAGTTACGGGACGACCGAAGCTTTCTTT	CASSYGTTEAFF
TRBV18	TRBJ2-7	few	TRBD2	TGTGCCAGCTCACCACCCCGATCTAGCGGGACCTACGAGCAGTACTTC	CASSPPRSSGTYEQYF
TRBV5-1	TRBJ1-2	.	.	TGCGCCAGCACCGGGGGGGTCGACTATGGCTACACCTTC	CASTGGVDYGYTF
TRBV4-1	TRBJ2-1	.	.	TGCGCCAGCAGCCGACCGGTGGCCAGGGGCTCCTACAATGAGCAGTTCTTC	CASSRPVARGSYNEQFF
TRBV2	TRBJ2-6	.	.	TGTGCCAGCAGTGATCCTGAAATGGCCAACGTCCTGACTTTC	CASSDPEMANVLTF
TRBV5-1	TRBJ2-7	.	.	TGCGCCAGCAGCAACCCTCCGTGGACCGAGCAGTACTTC	CASSNPPWTEQYF
TRBV5-6	TRBJ2-5	few	TRBD1	TGTGCCAGCAGAAGGACAGGGACGGAGACCCAGTACTTC	CASRRTGTETQYF
TRBV7-2	TRBJ1-5	.	.	TGTGCCAGCAGCATCCGGGACGGCAATCAGCCCCAGCATTTT	CASSIRDGNQPQHF
TRBV7-8	TRBJ2-1	many	TRBD2	TGTGCCAGCAGCTCCTGGATAGTAGCGGGAGTCCTCTGGAATGAGCAGTTCTTC	CASSSWIVAGVLWNEQFF
TRBV7-6	TRBJ2-1	few	.	TGTGCCAGCAGCCAACATCAGGCCAGCTCCTACAATGAGCAGTTCTTC	CASSQHQASSYNEQFF
TRBV5-1	TRBJ2-7	.	.	TGCGCCAGCAGCTTGGTGGGAGGCGGGGAATACGAGCAGTACTTC	CASSLVGGGEYEQYF
TRBV7-9	TRBJ2-2	many	.	TGTGCCAGCAGTCCGACCGCCACCGGGGAGCTGTTTTTT	CASSPTATGELFF
TRBV5-1	TRBJ1-6	few	.	TGCGCCAGCAGCGTGGACGGTACGGTCAGGTCCTATAATTCACCCCTCCACTTT	CASSVDGTVRSYNSPLHF
TRBV11-1	TRBJ1-2	.	.	TGTGCCAGCACCCGGGACGGGAACTATGGCTACACCTTC	CASTRDGNYGYTF
TRBV24-1	TRBJ2-7	.	TRBD1	TGTGCCACCAGTAACAGGGGATCCTACGAGCAGTACTTC	CATSNRGSYEQYF
TRBV3-1	TRBJ1-4	few	.	TGTGCCAGCAACCGATTGAATGAAAAACTGTTTTTT	CASNRLNEKLFF